The 29 T cell receptor beta chains below were found in one sample sequenced in a study of beta chain features in type 1 diabetes. TCRB transcripts that were expressed got sequenced, as all of the isolated RNA had been reverse transcribed. Clones were read by immunoSEQ multiplex PCR, and TCRdb kept only the in-frame ones, dropping some. The profile shows about 470,000 clones, roughly 31% of them singletons. The sequenced material came from naive CD4+ T cells from blood. These receptors all come from a man between 18 and 35 years old in good health.

The sample holds a few counts of this clone. The chain couples TRBV30 to TRBJ2-1; 15 bases match TRBD2. This CDR3 comprises 15 residues. V lost 4 bases and J lost 7; bases outside the gene matches: 5. Germline V CDR1 and CDR2: GTSNPN, SVGIG (reference sequence). As DNA, the CDR3 is TGTGCCTGGACCCCCGGACTAGCGGGAGGGAATGAGCAGTTCTTC. This encodes CAWTPGLAGGNEQFF.

The CDR3, as DNA: TGTGCCAGCAGCGGGACCGTCTCTAGCGGGAGGATGTACGAGCAGTACTTC. Translation gives CASSGTVSSGRMYEQYF. The chain joins TRBV9 to TRBJ2-7; 11 nucleotides match TRBD2. With V trimmed by 3 bases and J by 4 bases, 12 bases remained unmatched. The CDR3 is 17 amino acids. Germline CDR1 SGDLS, CDR2 YYNGEE.

The V gene is TRBV7-9, the J gene TRBJ2-1; TRBD1 matches 8 bases. Germline V gives CDR1 SEHNR, CDR2 FQNEAQ (reference sequence). The J segment lost 5 bases and the V segment lost 5 bases, leaving 5 bases of the junction unmatched. The CDR3 covers 14 residues. The CDR3 here is CASSRLGQDNEQFF. CDR3 in DNA: TGTGCCAGCAGCCGACTGGGACAGGACAATGAGCAGTTCTTC.

The chain couples TRBV20-1 to TRBJ2-5; D is ambiguous. V was cut by 6 bases and J by 5 bases, with 10 bases left in between. The CDR3 runs 11 residues. In germline, CDR1 is DFQATT, CDR2 SNEGSKA (reference sequence). The chain's CDR3 is CSAPATETQYF. The CDR3 nucleotides read TGCAGTGCCCCGGCGACGGAGACCCAGTACTTC.

This clone appeared a few times. The rearrangement links TRBV29-1 to TRBJ1-5; TRBD1 aligns across 8 bases. Germline loops: CDR1 SQVTM, CDR2 ANQGSEA. The CDR3 spans 13 residues. V lost 7 bases, J lost 3 bases, and 5 bases stayed unmatched. The DNA of the CDR3 is TGCAGCGAACGACAGGGGCACAATCAGCCCCAGCATTTT. It specifies CSERQGHNQPQHF.

The chain is built from TRBV5-1 and TRBJ2-7; 7 nucleotides align to TRBD1. This CDR3 spans 13 amino acids. CDR1 and CDR2 from the germline V gene are SGHRS and YFSETQ. V shed 2 bases and J 6 bases; nucleotides not matched to a gene: 5. CDR3: CASSLQGYGEQYF. The CDR3 DNA reads as TGCGCCAGCAGCTTACAGGGGTACGGCGAGCAGTACTTC.

This clone was seen a single time. The chain joins TRBV2 to TRBJ2-7; D ambiguous. Germline V gives CDR1 SNHLY, CDR2 FYNNEI. V lost 5 bases to trimming and J lost 3 bases, with 5 bases between them. CDR3 length: 11 amino acids. DNA for the CDR3: TGTGCCAGCAGTCCGAACTACGAGCAGTACTTC. The encoded protein is CASSPNYEQYF.

This clone has a handful of counts. This sequence joins TRBV30 and TRBJ2-5, with 13 bases matching TRBD2. Germline V gene data show CDR1 as GTSNPN and CDR2 as SVGIG (reference sequence). This CDR3 spans 15 amino acids. Trimming took 4 bases from V and 4 from J; bases not matched to a gene: 6. CDR3 nucleotides: TGTGCCTGGACCCCTTGGACTAGCGGGAGAGAGACCCAGTACTTC. Its protein product is CAWTPWTSGRETQYF.

This clone was counted a few times. The rearrangement links TRBV9 to TRBJ2-5; D is possibly TRBD2 (6 bases). Per the germline V gene, CDR1 is SGDLS and CDR2 is YYNGEE. Trimming left V 0 bases short and J 1 base short, with 13 bases between. The CDR3 contains 16 residues. The CDR3 sequence: CASSVGPAGSQETQYF. The CDR3 DNA is TGTGCCAGCAGCGTAGGTCCAGCGGGTAGCCAAGAGACCCAGTACTTC.

This clone was counted a few times. The J gene is TRBJ2-3, the V gene TRBV9, with 10 positions matching TRBD2. The CDR3 has 15 residues. Germline loops: CDR1 SGDLS, CDR2 YYNGEE. After removal of 1 base from V and 4 bases from J, the junction contained 3 bases not matched to a gene. The CDR3 here is CASSVLAGVSDTQYF. CDR3 coding DNA: TGTGCCAGCAGCGTACTAGCGGGAGTCTCAGATACGCAGTATTTT.

The chain links TRBV10-3 to TRBJ2-5; D might be TRBD1 (6 bases). Germline V gives CDR1 ENHRY, CDR2 SYGVKD. This CDR3 comprises 17 residues. V dropped 2 bases and J dropped 1 base, with 17 bases sitting between them. The CDR3 is CAISEKRAGVIQETQYF. CDR3 DNA: TGTGCCATCAGTGAGAAAAGGGCAGGGGTTATCCAAGAGACCCAGTACTTC.

Concerning this clone: The sample carries other DNA sequences with the same CDR3. The genes are TRBV7-9 and TRBJ2-5, with D possibly TRBD1 on 6 matching bases. This CDR3 has 13 residues. From germline, CDR1 is SEHNR and CDR2 FQNEAQ (reference sequence). The ends were cut back, 5 bases at V and 2 bases at J, with 9 bases in the middle. Here the CDR3 DNA reads TGTGCCAGCAGCCGCGGACAGCAAGAGACCCAGTACTTC. It encodes CASSRGQQETQYF.

The table lists this clone with a few counts. The sample holds other DNA sequences that translate to the same CDR3. This sequence joins TRBV5-1 and TRBJ2-1, with a possible D match to TRBD2 (5 bases). The CDR3 sequence is 11 residues long. The germline V gene encodes CDR1 SGHRS and CDR2 YFSETQ. Between the trimmed V and J ends, which lost 1 base and 10 bases, there was a span of 6 bases. The CDR3 DNA follows: TGCGCCAGCAGCTTGACGGGAGAGCAGTTCTTC. Protein sequence: CASSLTGEQFF.

The chain is built from TRBV7-9 and TRBJ2-5, with D uncertain. Per germline, CDR1 SEHNR and CDR2 FQNEAQ (reference sequence). Between the trimmed V and J ends, which lost 5 bases and 4 bases, there was a span of 14 bases. This CDR3 contains 14 residues. The CDR3 region has the DNA TGTGCCAGCAGCCGTTTGGCCCAACGAGAGACCCAGTACTTC. Translated: CASSRLAQRETQYF.

This clone was detected only a few times. The chain uses TRBV7-9 and TRBJ2-7; D unclear. CDR1 SEHNR and CDR2 FQNEAQ come from the germline V gene (reference sequence). V lost 5 bases, J lost 4 bases, and 15 bases lay in between. The CDR3 runs to 14 residues. Written as DNA, the CDR3 is TGTGCCAGCAGCCCGGGTCTGTCCCGATACGAGCAGTACTTC. This sequence encodes CASSPGLSRYEQYF.

The chain combines TRBV7-2 with TRBJ1-5; no clear D gene. The CDR3 sequence is 13 residues long. V lost 4 bases, J lost 3 bases, and 7 bases lay in between. The germline V gene encodes CDR1 SGHTA and CDR2 FQGNSA. The CDR3 region has the DNA TGTGCCAGCAGCTATCGCAACAATCAGCCCCAGCATTTT. This gives the protein CASSYRNNQPQHF. The variable domain in full, completed from reference TRBV7-2 and TRBJ1-5, reads GAGVSQSPSNKVTEKGKDVELRCDPISGHTALYWYRQSLGQGLEFLIYFQGNSAPDKSGLPSDRFSAERTGGSVSTLTIQRTQQEDSAVYLCASSYRNNQPQHFGDGTRLSIL.

This clone turned up a few times. The chain joins TRBV30 to TRBJ1-5; no definite D call. Germline lookup yields CDR1 GTSNPN and CDR2 SVGIG (reference sequence). Between the trimmed V and J ends, which lost 0 bases and 6 bases, there was a span of 6 bases. This CDR3 has 12 amino acids. The CDR3 DNA reads TGTGCCTGGAGTGTAATGGGTCAGCCCCAGCATTTT. Translated: CAWSVMGQPQHF.

Only a few counts were recorded for this clone. This chain joins TRBV7-2 and TRBJ2-6; no firm D call. CDR1 and CDR2 from the germline V gene are SGHTA and FQGNSA. Trimming removed 3 bases from V and 2 bases from J, with 8 bases in between. This CDR3 has 15 amino acids. The CDR3 here is CASSLKYTGANVLTF. In nucleotides, the CDR3 is TGTGCCAGCAGCTTGAAGTATACTGGGGCCAACGTCCTGACTTTC. Based on the CDR3 plus reference TRBV7-2 and TRBJ2-6, the full variable domain is GAGVSQSPSNKVTEKGKDVELRCDPISGHTALYWYRQSLGQGLEFLIYFQGNSAPDKSGLPSDRFSAERTGGSVSTLTIQRTQQEDSAVYLCASSLKYTGANVLTFGAGSRLTVL.

The chain has TRBV19 and TRBJ2-1; 13 bases match TRBD2. In germline, CDR1 is LNHDA, CDR2 SQIVND (reference sequence). The junction had 7 bases not matched to a gene; V was cut back by 5 bases and J by 9 bases. CDR3 size: 15 residues. Here the CDR3 reads CASSLRTSGSSEQFF. As DNA, the CDR3 is TGTGCCAGTAGTCTACGGACTAGCGGGAGTAGTGAGCAGTTCTTC.

The chain combines TRBV2 with TRBJ2-1; D remains unclear. Germline V lookup: CDR1 SNHLY, CDR2 FYNNEI. V was trimmed by 7 bases and J by 3 bases, leaving 16 bases between them. CDR3 length: 15 residues. The DNA of the CDR3 is TGTGCCAGCACCCCAGCTAGGTCCGACTACAATGAGCAGTTCTTC. Amino acid sequence: CASTPARSDYNEQFF. Based on the CDR3 plus reference TRBV2 and TRBJ2-1, the full variable domain is EPEVTQTPSHQVTQMGQEVILRCVPISNHLYFYWYRQILGQKVEFLVSFYNNEISEKSEIFDDQFSVERPDGSNFTLKIRSTKLEDSAMYFCASTPARSDYNEQFFGPGTRLTVL.

Only a few counts were recorded for this clone. The chain links TRBV4-1 to TRBJ1-1, with D possibly TRBD1 on 5 matching bases. V lost 3 bases and J 5 bases, leaving 19 bases between the germline ends. The germline gives CDR1 MGHRA, CDR2 YSYEKL. The CDR3 covers 16 residues. CDR3 amino acids: CASSQKGPTGGTEAFF. DNA for the CDR3: TGCGCCAGCAGCCAGAAGGGACCGACTGGTGGGACTGAAGCTTTCTTT.

The CDR3 protein is CAWSVQRLALGNQPQHF. The CDR3, as DNA: TGTGCCTGGAGTGTACAACGTCTAGCCTTGGGCAATCAGCCCCAGCATTTT. The V call is TRBV30, the J call TRBJ1-5; no reliable D call. The V end was cut by 0 bases, the J end by 2 bases, with 17 bases between. Germline V gene lookup returns CDR1 GTSNPN and CDR2 SVGIG (reference sequence). There are 17 residues in the CDR3.

This clone was observed a handful of times. The chain has TRBV10-3 and TRBJ2-3; D is undetermined. The germline gives CDR1 ENHRY, CDR2 SYGVKD. Trimming stripped 10 bases from V and 3 bases from J, with 14 bases between. The CDR3 is 13 residues long. The CDR3 bases are TGTGCCAGCCGGGTGGTACAAACAGATACGCAGTATTTT. Its protein is CASRVVQTDTQYF.

This clone was seen a handful of times. This chain connects TRBV11-1 to TRBJ2-3; 8 bases map to TRBD2. Germline V CDR1 and CDR2: SGHAT, FQDESV (reference sequence). J gave up 2 bases and V 5 bases, and 9 bases lay outside the gene matches. The CDR3 length is 16 residues. The DNA for the CDR3 is TGTGCCAGCAGCCCTCGCGAGCGGGGGCTCACAGATACGCAGTATTTT. Translating gives CASSPRERGLTDTQYF.

This chain links TRBV6-5 with TRBJ2-3; tentative D call: TRBD1 (5 bases). The V gene lost 8 bases and the J gene lost 5 bases, with 17 bases spanning the gap. Germline CDR1 reads MNHEY; CDR2 reads SVGAGI. The CDR3 length is 14 residues. The CDR3 region has the DNA TGTGCCAGCCAGCCAGGGTGGAGTGAAGATACGCAGTATTTT. Translating it yields CASQPGWSEDTQYF.

V gene TRBV7-9 combines with J gene TRBJ2-5; no clear D. V shed 2 bases and J shed 0 bases, with 13 bases lying between them. Germline values: CDR1 SEHNR, CDR2 FQNEAQ (reference sequence). This CDR3 is 16 amino acids long. For the CDR3, the DNA is TGTGCCAGCAGCTTACCCCGGACGGAATACCAAGAGACCCAGTACTTC. It is translated as CASSLPRTEYQETQYF. The whole variable domain, remainder taken from reference TRBV7-9 and TRBJ2-5, is DTGVSQNPRHKITKRGQNVTFRCDPISEHNRLYWYRQTLGQGPEFLTYFQNEAQLEKSRLLSDRFSAERPKGSFSTLEIQRTEQGDSAMYLCASSLPRTEYQETQYFGPGTRLLVL.

This chain links TRBV19 with TRBJ2-1, with a weak D call TRBD1 (6 bases). The V end was cut by 9 bases, the J end by 4 bases, with 13 bases between. This CDR3 has 13 residues. The germline CDR1 and CDR2 sequences are LNHDA and SQIVND (reference sequence). DNA for the CDR3: TGTGCCAGCACTCAGGGGATTTACAATGAGCAGTTCTTC. It specifies CASTQGIYNEQFF.

The genes are TRBV20-1 and TRBJ2-7, with D possibly being TRBD1 (6 bases). CDR3 length equals 11 residues. Germline CDR1 is DFQATT and CDR2 is SNEGSKA (reference sequence). V lost 6 bases and J lost 6, with 12 bases in between. The CDR3 DNA reads TGCAGTGCACAAACAGGGCGCGAGCAGTACTTC. It yields the protein CSAQTGREQYF.

CDR3 DNA sequence: TGCGCCAGCAGCCAACCTAGCGGTGCTGAGCAGTTCTTC. Translation gives CASSQPSGAEQFF. The rearrangement joins TRBV4-3 to TRBJ2-1; 7 nucleotides agree with TRBD2. Germline V gene data show CDR1 as LGHNA and CDR2 as YSLEER. V shed 2 bases and J 9 bases; nucleotides not matched to a gene: 4. This CDR3 is 13 amino acids long.